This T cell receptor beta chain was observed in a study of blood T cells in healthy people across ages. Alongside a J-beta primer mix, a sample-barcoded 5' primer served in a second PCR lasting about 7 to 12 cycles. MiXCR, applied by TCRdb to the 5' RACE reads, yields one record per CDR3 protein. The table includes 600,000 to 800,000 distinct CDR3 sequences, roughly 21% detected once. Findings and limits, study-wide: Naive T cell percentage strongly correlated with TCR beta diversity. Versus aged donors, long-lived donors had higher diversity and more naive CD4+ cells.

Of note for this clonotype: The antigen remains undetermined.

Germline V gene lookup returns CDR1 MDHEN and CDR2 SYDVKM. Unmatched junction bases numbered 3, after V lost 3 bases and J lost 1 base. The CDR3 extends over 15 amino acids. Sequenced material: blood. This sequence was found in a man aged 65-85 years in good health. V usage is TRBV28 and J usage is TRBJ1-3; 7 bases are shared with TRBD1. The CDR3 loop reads CASSFGQVSGNTIYF. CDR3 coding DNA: TGTGCCAGCAGTTTTGGACAGGTATCTGGAAACACCATATATTTT. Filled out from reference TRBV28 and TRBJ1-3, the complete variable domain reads DVKVTQSSRYLVKRTGEKVFLECVQDMDHENMFWYRQDPGLGLRLIYFSYDVKMKEKGDIPEGYSVSREKKERFSLILESASTNQTSMYLCASSFGQVSGNTIYFGEGSWLTVV.